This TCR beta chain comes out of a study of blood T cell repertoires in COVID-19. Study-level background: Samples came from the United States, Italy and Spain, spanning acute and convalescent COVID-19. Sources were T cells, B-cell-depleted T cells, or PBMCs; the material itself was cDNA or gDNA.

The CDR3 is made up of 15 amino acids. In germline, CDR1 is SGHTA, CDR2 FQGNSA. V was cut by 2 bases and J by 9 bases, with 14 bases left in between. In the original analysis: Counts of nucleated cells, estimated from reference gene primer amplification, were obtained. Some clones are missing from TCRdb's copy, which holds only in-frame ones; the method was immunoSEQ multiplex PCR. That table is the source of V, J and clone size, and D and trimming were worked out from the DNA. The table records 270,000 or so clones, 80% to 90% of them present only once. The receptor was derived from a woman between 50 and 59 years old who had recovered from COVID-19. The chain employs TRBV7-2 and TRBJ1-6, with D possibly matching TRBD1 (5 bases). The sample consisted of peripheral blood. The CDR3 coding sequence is TGTGCCAGCAGCTTAAACGCTTGGGGGGGTTCACCCCTCCACTTT. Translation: CASSLNAWGGSPLHF.